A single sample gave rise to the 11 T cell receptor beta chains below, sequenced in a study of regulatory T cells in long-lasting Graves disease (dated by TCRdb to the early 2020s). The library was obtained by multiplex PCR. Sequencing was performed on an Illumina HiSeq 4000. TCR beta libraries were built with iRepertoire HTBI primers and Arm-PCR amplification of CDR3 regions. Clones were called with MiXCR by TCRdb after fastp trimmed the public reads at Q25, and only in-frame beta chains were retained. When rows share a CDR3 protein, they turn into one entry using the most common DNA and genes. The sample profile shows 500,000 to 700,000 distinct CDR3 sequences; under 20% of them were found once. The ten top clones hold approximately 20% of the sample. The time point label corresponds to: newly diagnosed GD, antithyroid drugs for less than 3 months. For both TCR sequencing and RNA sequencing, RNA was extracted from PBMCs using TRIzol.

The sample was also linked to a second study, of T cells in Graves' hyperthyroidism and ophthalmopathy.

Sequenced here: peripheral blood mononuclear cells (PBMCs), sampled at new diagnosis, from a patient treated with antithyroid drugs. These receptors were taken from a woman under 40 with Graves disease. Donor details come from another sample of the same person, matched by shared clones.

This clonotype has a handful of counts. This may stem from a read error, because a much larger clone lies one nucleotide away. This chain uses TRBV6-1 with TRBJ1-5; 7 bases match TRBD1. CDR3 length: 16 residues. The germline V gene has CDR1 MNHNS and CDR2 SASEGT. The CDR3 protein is CASSKPARGMGQPRHF. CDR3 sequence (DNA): TGTGCCAGCAGCAAGCCCGCCAGGGGGATGGGTCAGCCCCGGCATTTT.

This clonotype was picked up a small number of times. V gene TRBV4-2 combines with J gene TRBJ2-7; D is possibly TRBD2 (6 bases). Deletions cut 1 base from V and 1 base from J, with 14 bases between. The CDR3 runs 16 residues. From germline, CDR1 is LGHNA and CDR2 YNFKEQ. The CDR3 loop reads CASSQAPSGVSYEQYF. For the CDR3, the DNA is TGTGCCAGCAGCCAAGCACCCTCGGGGGTTTCCTACGAGCAGTACTTC.

CDR3 bases: TGTGCCAGCAAGAAGGTTCTTTCCGACGAGCAGTACTTC. This encodes CASKKVLSDEQYF. The chain combines TRBV5-6 with TRBJ2-7; D is uncertain. Germline values: CDR1 SGHDT, CDR2 YYEEEE. V gave up 6 bases and J gave up 5 bases, with 15 bases separating them. The CDR3 has 13 amino acids.

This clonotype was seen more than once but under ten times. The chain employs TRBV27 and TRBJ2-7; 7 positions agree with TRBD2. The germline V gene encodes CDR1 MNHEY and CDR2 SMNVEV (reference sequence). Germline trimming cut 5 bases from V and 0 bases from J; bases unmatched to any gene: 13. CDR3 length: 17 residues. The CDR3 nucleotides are TGTGCCAGCAGTCCCCCATCTAGCGGCCTAAGCTCCTACGAGCAGTACTTC. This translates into CASSPPSSGLSSYEQYF.

CDR3 in DNA: TGTGCCACCAGTGACCCCTTAGGCTCTGGGGCCAACGTCCTGACTTTC. It encodes CATSDPLGSGANVLTF. This chain joins TRBV24-1 and TRBJ2-6; D remains ambiguous. The CDR3 length is 16 residues. V gave up 4 bases and J gave up 0 bases, with 9 bases separating them. The germline gives CDR1 KGHDR, CDR2 SFDVKD.

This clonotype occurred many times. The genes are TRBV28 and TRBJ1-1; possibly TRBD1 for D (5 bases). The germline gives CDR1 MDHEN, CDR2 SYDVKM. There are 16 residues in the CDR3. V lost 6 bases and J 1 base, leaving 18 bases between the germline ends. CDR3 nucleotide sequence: TGTGCCAGCAGCCCGACAGACGGCGTACCGAACACTGAAGCTTTCTTT. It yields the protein CASSPTDGVPNTEAFF. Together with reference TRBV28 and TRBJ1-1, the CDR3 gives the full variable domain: DVKVTQSSRYLVKRTGEKVFLECVQDMDHENMFWYRQDPGLGLRLIYFSYDVKMKEKGDIPEGYSVSREKKERFSLILESASTNQTSMYLCASSPTDGVPNTEAFFGQGTRLTVV.

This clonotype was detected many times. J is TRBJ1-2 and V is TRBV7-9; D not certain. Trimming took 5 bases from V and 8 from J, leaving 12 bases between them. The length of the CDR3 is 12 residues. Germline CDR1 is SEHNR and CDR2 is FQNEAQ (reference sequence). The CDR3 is CASSPGGRGYTF. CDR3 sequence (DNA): TGTGCCAGCAGCCCCGGAGGACGCGGCTACACCTTC.

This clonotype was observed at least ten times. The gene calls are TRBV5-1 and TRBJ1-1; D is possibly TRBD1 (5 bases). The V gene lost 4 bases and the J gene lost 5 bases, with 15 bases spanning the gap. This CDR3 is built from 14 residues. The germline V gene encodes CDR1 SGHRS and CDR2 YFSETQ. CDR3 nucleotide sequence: TGCGCCAGCAGCGCGGGCCTCGAGGGGACTGAAGCTTTCTTT. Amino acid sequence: CASSAGLEGTEAFF.

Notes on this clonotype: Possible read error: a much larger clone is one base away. The CDR3 nucleotides are TGTGCCAACAGTCCCCCCAGGGGATTTAACACTGAAGCTTTCTTT. Protein sequence: CANSPPRGFNTEAFF. The chain has TRBV28 and TRBJ1-1, with TRBD1 as a possible D gene (6 bases). CDR1 is MDHEN and CDR2 is SYDVKM in the germline V gene. There are 15 residues in the CDR3.

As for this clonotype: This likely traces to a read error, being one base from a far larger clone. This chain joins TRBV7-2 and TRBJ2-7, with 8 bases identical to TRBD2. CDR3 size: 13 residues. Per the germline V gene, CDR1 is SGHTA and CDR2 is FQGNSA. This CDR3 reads CGSSLAGNYEQYF. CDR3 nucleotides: TGTGGCAGCAGCTTAGCGGGGAACTACGAGCAGTACTTC.

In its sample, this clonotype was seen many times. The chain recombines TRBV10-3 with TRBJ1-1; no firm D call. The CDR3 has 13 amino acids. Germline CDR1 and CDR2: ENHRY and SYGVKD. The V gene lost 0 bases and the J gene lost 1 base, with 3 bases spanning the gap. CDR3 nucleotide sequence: TGTGCCATCAGTGAGTCTCCGAACACTGAAGCTTTCTTT. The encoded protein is CAISESPNTEAFF.